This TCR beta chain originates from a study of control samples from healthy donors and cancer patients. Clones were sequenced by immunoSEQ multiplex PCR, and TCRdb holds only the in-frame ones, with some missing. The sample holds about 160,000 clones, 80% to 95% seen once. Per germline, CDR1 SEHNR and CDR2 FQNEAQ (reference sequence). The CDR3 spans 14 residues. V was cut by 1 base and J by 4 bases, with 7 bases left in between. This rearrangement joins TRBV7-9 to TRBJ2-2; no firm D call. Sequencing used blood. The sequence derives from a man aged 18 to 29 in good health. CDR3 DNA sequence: TGTGCCAGCAGCTTAGGACACGGCACCGGGGAGCTGTTTTTT. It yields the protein CASSLGHGTGELFF.